This paragraph reports one T cell receptor beta chain. The antigen remains unidentified. Not enrolled were patients with uncontrolled infection, other autoimmune disease, pregnancy or lactation. This entry belongs to a study of T cells in Graves' hyperthyroidism and ophthalmopathy. Study observations and caveats: Classification by a 13 V-J model distinguished ophthalmopathy from stable hyperthyroidism. Among thyroid clonotypes expanded above 0.001, most also appeared in blood.

The CDR3 regions of TCR beta were amplified from RNA transcripts. The primer set for the first-round RT-PCR of the TCR CDR3 was HTBI. TCRdb used MiXCR to reprocess the multiplex PCR reads, holding one entry per CDR3 protein. The data contain roughly 500,000 distinct CDR3 sequences, 40% to 50% of them singletons. Trimming pared 3 bases from V and 8 bases from J, leaving 23 bases between. CDR3 size: 15 residues. The germline V gene encodes CDR1 DFQATT and CDR2 SNEGSKA (reference sequence). The sequence was collected from an adult woman with Graves' disease, either hyperthyroidism or ophthalmopathy (not recorded which). Sequenced: peripheral blood or thyroid tissue (not recorded which). This rearrangement joins TRBV20-1 to TRBJ2-7; D is undetermined. CDR3 DNA: TGCAGTGCTAGCAGAACCTACTCGCAGACCTGCAAGCAGTACTTC. Translation gives CSASRTYSQTCKQYF.